This T cell receptor beta chain was sequenced in a study of blood T cell repertoires in COVID-19. The CDR3 is made up of 13 amino acids. Germline-derived CDR1 and CDR2 are LNHDA and SQIVND (reference sequence). Trimming removed 1 base from V and 7 bases from J, with 8 bases in between. Method: immunoSEQ multiplex PCR; TCRdb's copy keeps in-frame clones and lacks some. Seen here are roughly 340,000 clones, around nine tenths observed once, and the top ten hold approximately 7.4%. The sequencing sample was made of peripheral blood. V is TRBV19 and J is TRBJ1-5, with a tentative D call TRBD1 (5 bases). This clonotype was sampled from a woman in her 70s with COVID-19, enrolled during active disease. The CDR3 DNA sequence: TGTGCCAGTAGTATAGTACAGGAACAGCCCCAGCATTTT. Encoded protein: CASSIVQEQPQHF.